The 2 T cell receptor beta chains below all came from one sample that was sequenced in a study of T cells in narcolepsy. The repertoire was sequenced with immunoSEQ multiplex PCR; TCRdb's copy has only in-frame clones and lacks some. The data contain 20,000 to 30,000 clones, approximately 80% of them singletons. Sequences were obtained from memory (CD45RA-) CD4+ T cells from blood. Receptor source: a human donor in good health.

This clone showed up just a few times. The chain joins TRBV27 to TRBJ2-1, with 8 positions matching TRBD2. V was clipped by 6 bases and J by 2 bases; unmatched bases: 6. This CDR3 spans 15 amino acids. Germline CDR1 is MNHEY and CDR2 is SMNVEV (reference sequence). DNA for the CDR3: TGTGCCAGCAGCTTCGGGGGGGGCGCCTACAATGAGCAGTTCTTC. Its translation: CASSFGGGAYNEQFF.

The gene calls are TRBV20-1 and TRBJ1-2, with no clear D. V dropped 1 base and J dropped 8 bases, with 8 bases sitting between them. The CDR3 covers 11 residues. Germline V CDR1 and CDR2: DFQATT, SNEGSKA (reference sequence). The CDR3 spells CSARVTGGYTF. CDR3 nucleotide sequence: TGCAGTGCTAGAGTGACTGGCGGCTACACCTTC.